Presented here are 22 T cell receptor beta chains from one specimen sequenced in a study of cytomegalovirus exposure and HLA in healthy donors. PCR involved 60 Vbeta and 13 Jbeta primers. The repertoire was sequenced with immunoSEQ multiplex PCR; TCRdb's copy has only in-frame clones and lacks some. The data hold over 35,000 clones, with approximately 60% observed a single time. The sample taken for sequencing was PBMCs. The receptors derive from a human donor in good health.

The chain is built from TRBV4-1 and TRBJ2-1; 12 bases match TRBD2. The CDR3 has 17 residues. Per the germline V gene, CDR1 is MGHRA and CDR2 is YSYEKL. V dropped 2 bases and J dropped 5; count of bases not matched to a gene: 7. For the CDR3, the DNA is TGCGCCAGCAGCCAAAGGGGACTAGCGGGCGATAACAATGAGCAGTTCTTC. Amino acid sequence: CASSQRGLAGDNNEQFF.

CDR3 protein: CASTPGGTASSPLHF. The DNA for the CDR3 is TGTGCCAGCACCCCAGGGGGGACAGCGTCTTCCCCCCTCCACTTT. This chain connects TRBV6-5 to TRBJ1-6; TRBD1 matches 7 bases. The CDR3 is made up of 15 amino acids. V shed 7 bases, J shed 13 bases, and the junction held 16 bases outside the gene matches. CDR1 and CDR2 (germline): MNHEY, SVGAGI.

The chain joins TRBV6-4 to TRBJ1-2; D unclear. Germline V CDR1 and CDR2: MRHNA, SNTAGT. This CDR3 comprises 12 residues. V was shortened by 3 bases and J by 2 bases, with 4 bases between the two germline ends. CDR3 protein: CASSEQNYGYTF. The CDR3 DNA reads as TGTGCCAGCAGTGAACAGAACTATGGCTACACCTTC.

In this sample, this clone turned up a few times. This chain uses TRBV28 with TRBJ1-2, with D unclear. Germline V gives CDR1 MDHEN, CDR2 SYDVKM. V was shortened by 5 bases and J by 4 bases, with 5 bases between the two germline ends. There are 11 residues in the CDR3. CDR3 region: CASSGLYGYTF. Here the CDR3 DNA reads TGTGCCAGCAGTGGACTCTATGGCTACACCTTC.

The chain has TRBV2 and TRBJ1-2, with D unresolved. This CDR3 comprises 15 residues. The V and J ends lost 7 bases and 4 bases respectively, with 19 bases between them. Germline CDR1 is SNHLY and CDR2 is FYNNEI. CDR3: CASTEIRFTLYGYTF. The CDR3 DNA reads TGTGCCAGCACCGAAATCCGGTTTACTCTCTATGGCTACACCTTC.

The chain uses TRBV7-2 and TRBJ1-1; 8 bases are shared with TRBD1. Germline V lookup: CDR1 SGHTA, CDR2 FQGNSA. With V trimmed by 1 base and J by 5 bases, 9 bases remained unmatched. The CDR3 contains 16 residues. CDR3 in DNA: TGTGCCAGCAGCTTAGGCAGGGGGCATTTGAGGACTGAAGCTTTCTTT. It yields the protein CASSLGRGHLRTEAFF. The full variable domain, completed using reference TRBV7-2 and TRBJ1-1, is GAGVSQSPSNKVTEKGKDVELRCDPISGHTALYWYRQSLGQGLEFLIYFQGNSAPDKSGLPSDRFSAERTGGSVSTLTIQRTQQEDSAVYLCASSLGRGHLRTEAFFGQGTRLTVV.

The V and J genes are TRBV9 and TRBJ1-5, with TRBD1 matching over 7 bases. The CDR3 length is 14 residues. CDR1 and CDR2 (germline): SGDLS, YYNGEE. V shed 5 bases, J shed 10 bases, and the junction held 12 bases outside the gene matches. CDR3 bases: TGTGCCAGCAGTTCCATAGGGGGCGTCACACCCCAGCATTTT. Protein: CASSSIGGVTPQHF.

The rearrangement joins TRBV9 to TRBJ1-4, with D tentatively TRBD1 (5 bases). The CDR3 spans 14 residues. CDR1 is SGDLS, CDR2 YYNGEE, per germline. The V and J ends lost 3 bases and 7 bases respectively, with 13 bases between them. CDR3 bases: TGTGCCAGCAGCGCAGGGTTTAGCGGTGAAAAACTGTTTTTT. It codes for CASSAGFSGEKLFF.

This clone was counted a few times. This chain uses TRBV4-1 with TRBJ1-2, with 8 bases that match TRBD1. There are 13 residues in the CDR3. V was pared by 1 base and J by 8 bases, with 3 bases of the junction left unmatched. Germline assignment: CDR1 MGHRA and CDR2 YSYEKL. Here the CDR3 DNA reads TGCGCCAGCAGCCAAGTACAGGGGGGCGGCTACACCTTC. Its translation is CASSQVQGGGYTF.

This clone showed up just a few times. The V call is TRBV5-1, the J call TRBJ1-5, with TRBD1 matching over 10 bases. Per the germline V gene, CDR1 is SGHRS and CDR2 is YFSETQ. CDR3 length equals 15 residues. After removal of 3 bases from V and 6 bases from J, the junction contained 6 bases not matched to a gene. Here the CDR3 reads CASSSTGGGGQPQHF. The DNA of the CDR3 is TGCGCCAGCAGCTCGACAGGGGGCGGGGGTCAGCCCCAGCATTTT.

CDR3 nucleotide sequence: TGTGCCACCATAATCCCCGGGACTCGGTACGCTTTCTTT. It encodes CATIIPGTRYAFF. The chain combines TRBV6-5 with TRBJ1-1; a weak D match, TRBD1 (5 bases). CDR3 length equals 13 residues. Germline-derived CDR1 and CDR2 are MNHEY and SVGAGI. Trimming took 10 bases from V and 11 from J, leaving 23 bases between them.

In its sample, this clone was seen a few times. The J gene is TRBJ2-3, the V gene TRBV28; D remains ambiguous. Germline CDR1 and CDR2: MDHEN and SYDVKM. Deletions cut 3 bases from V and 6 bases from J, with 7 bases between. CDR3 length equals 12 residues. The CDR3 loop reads CASSLVRDTQYF. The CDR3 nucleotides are TGTGCCAGCAGTTTGGTCAGGGATACGCAGTATTTT.

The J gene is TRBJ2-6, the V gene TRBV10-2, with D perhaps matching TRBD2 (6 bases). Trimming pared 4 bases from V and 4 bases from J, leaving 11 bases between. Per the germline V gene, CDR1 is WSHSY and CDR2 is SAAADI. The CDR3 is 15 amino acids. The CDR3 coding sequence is TGCGCCAGCAGTGGGAGGAGGGACGGGGCCAACGTCCTGACTTTC. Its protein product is CASSGRRDGANVLTF.

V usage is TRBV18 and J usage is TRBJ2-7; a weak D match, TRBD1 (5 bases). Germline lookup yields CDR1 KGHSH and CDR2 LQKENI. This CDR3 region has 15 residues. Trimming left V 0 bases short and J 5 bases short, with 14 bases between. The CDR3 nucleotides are TGTGCCAGCTCACCACCCGCAGGGTATTCTCACGAGCAGTACTTC. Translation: CASSPPAGYSHEQYF. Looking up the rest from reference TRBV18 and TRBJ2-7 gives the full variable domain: NAGVMQNPRHLVRRRGQEARLRCSPMKGHSHVYWYRQLPEEGLKFMVYLQKENIIDESGMPKERFSAEFPKEGPSILRIQQVVRGDSAAYFCASSPPAGYSHEQYFGPGTRLTVT.

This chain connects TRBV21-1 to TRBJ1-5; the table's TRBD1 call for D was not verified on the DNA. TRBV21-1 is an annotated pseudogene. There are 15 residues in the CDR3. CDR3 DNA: TGTGCCAGCAGCAACCGACAGGGTAGCAATCAGCCCCAGCATTTT. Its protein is CASSNRQGSNQPQHF.

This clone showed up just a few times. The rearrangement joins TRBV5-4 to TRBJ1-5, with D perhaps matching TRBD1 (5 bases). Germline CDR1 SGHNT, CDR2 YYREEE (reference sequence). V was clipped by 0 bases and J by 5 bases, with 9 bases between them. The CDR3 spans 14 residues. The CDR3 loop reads CASSLVPGDQPQHF. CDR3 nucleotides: TGTGCCAGCAGCTTGGTCCCGGGGGATCAGCCCCAGCATTTT.

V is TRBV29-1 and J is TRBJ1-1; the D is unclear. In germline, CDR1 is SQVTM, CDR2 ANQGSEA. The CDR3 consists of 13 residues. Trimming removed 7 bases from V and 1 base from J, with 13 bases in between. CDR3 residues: CSAVEIPNTEAFF. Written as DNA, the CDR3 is TGCAGCGCTGTGGAGATTCCGAACACTGAAGCTTTCTTT.

CDR3 DNA: TGTGCCAGCAGCCTTGGGACAGTCTCCTACAATGAGCAGTTCTTC. Its protein is CASSLGTVSYNEQFF. The chain is built from TRBV11-3 and TRBJ2-1; 7 bases are shared with TRBD1. Germline lookup yields CDR1 SGHNT and CDR2 YENEEA. This CDR3 is built from 15 residues. V shed 5 bases and J 0 bases; nucleotides not matched to a gene: 4.

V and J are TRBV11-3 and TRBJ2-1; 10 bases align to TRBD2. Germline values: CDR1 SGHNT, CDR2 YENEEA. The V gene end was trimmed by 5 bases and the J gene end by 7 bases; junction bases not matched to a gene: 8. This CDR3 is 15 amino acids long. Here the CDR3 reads CASSQTGTSANEQFF. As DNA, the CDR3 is TGTGCCAGCAGCCAAACCGGGACTAGCGCTAATGAGCAGTTCTTC. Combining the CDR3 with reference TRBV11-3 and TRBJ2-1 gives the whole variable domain EAGVVQSPRYKIIEKKQPVAFWCNPISGHNTLYWYLQNLGQGPELLIRYENEEAVDDSQLPKDRFSAERLKGVDSTLKIQPAELGDSAVYLCASSQTGTSANEQFFGPGTRLTVL.

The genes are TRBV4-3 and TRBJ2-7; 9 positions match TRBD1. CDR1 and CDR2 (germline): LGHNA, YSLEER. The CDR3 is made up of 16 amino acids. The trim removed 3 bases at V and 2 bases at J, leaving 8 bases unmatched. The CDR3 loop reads CASSHRDRESAYEQYF. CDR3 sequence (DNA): TGCGCCAGCAGCCACCGGGACAGGGAATCAGCCTACGAGCAGTACTTC.

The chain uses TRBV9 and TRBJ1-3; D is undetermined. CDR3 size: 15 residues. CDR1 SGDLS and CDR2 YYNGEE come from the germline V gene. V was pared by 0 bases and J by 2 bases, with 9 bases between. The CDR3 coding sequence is TGTGCCAGCAGCGTAGTGAGTATACCTGGAAACACCATATATTTT. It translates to CASSVVSIPGNTIYF.

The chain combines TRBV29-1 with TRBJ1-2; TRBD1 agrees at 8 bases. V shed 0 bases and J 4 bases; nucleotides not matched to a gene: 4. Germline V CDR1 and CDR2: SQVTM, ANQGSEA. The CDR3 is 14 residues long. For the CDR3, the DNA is TGCAGCGTTGAAGACAGGGGGCGCGGCTATGGCTACACCTTC. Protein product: CSVEDRGRGYGYTF.